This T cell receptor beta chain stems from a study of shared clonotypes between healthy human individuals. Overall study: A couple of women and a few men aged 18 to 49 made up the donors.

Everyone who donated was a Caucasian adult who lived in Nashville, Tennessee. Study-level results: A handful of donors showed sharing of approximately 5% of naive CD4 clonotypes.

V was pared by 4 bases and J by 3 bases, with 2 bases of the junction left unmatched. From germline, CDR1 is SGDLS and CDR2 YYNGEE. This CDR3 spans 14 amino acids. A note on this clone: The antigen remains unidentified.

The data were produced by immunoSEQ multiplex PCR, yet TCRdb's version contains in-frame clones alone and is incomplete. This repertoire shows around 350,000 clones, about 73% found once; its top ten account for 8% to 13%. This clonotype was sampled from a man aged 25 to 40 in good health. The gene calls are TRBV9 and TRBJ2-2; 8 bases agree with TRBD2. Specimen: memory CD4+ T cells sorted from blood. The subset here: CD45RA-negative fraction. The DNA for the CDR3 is TGTGCCAGCAGCCTAGCGGGCCACACCGGGGAGCTGTTTTTT. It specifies CASSLAGHTGELFF.